This TCR beta chain was sequenced in a study of blood T cell repertoires in COVID-19. Study-level background: From the United States, Italy and Spain came samples of acute and convalescent COVID-19.

This CDR3 comprises 13 residues. The germline gives CDR1 SGHTA, CDR2 FQGTGA. The age range of participants was about 18 to 95 years, with residence in about 25 US areas. Cohort 3 donors counted as recovered after two negative PCRs, clearance, or resolved symptoms. Original handling: Researchers report that nucleated cell counts were estimated from reference gene primer amplification. The table came from immunoSEQ multiplex PCR; TCRdb's copy has only in-frame clones and leaves some out. Clone size and the V and J calls come from that table; the DNA yielded D and trimming. Counted here are some 100,000 clones, about 86% occurring once; the ten biggest clones make up less than 3%.

The chain carries TRBV7-3 and TRBJ2-5; 9 nucleotides align to TRBD2. Input material: PBMCs or T cells enriched from blood (not recorded which). The source is a woman between 45 and 60 years old who had recovered from COVID-19. Written as DNA, the CDR3 is TGTGTCCCGCGCGGGAGGGCCGAAGAGACCCAGTACTTC. Its protein is CVPRGRAEETQYF.